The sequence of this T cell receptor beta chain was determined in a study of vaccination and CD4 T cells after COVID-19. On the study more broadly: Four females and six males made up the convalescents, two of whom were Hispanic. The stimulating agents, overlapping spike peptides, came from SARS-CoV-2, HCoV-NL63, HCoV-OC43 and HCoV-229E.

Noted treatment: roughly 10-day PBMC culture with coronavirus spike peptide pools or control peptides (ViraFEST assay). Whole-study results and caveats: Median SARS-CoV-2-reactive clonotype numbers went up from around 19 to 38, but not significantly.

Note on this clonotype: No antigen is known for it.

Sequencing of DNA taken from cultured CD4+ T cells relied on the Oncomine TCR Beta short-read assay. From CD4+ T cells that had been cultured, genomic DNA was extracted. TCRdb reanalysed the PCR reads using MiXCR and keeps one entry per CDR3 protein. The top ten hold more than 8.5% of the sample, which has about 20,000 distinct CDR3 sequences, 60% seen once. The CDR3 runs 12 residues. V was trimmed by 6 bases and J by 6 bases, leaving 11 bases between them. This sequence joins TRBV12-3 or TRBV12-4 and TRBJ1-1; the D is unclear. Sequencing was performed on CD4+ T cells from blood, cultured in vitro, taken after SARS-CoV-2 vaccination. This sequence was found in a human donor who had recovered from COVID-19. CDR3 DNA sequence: TGTGCCAGCAGCCTTAGCGGGTCTGAAGCTTTCTTT. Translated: CASSLSGSEAFF.